This T cell receptor beta chain emerged from a study of cytomegalovirus exposure and HLA in healthy donors. The primer mix had 60 Vbeta and 13 Jbeta primers. Authors' processing steps: About 10 million shared chains were among 80 million or so unique TCR beta chains counted in a later analysis. Assay used: immunoSEQ multiplex PCR; TCRdb lists only in-frame clones, some missing. V, J and clone size are those of that table, while D and trimming were read from the DNA. The sample lists 90,000 to 120,000 clones, over 70% occurring once. CDR1 and CDR2 (germline): ENHRY, SYGVKD. This CDR3 contains 14 residues. V was cut by 3 bases and J by 0 bases, with 7 bases left in between.

This clonotype was sampled from a young man in good health and CMV-seronegative. The sequencing sample was made of PBMCs. V and J are TRBV10-3 and TRBJ2-3; tentatively, D is TRBD1 (5 bases). DNA for the CDR3: TGTGCCATCAGTGAAGGGGTTAGCACAGATACGCAGTATTTT. It codes for CAISEGVSTDTQYF.